This T cell receptor (beta chain) was found in a study of CD8 T cells in Susac syndrome. This clonotype was counted once. CDR1 is MNHEY, CDR2 SVGAGI, per germline. This CDR3 is built from 14 residues. Trimming at V came to 2 bases and at J to 1 base, leaving 2 bases not matched to a gene. A quantity of roughly 0.5 to 1 ug RNA underwent reverse transcription using random hexamers. MiXCR was run by TCRdb on the immunoSEQ multiplex PCR reads, yielding one entry per CDR3 protein. The sample lists 150,000 to 200,000 distinct CDR3 sequences; approximately 94% were seen once. Source material: CD4+ T cells from PBMCs. This TCR was sampled from a human donor with multiple sclerosis. The chain couples TRBV6-5 to TRBJ2-7, with 7 bases lining up with TRBD1. CDR3 nucleotides: TGTGCCAGCAGTTACGGGGACAGATCCTACGAGCAGTACTTC. Its protein product is CASSYGDRSYEQYF.